This T cell receptor (beta chain) stems from a study of brain T cells in children with intractable seizures. Notes on the study in general: Clones missing pre-surgery may reflect undersampling of that blood sample. Viral specificity was inferred only from CDR3 similarity; HCMV serostatus was unknown.

Germline V lookup: CDR1 MDHEN, CDR2 SYDVKM. The CDR3 is 16 amino acids. The ends lost 4 bases at V and 1 base at J; junction bases unmatched: 5. The sequenced cases were selected for having the highest brain T cell transcript signatures. At least one anti-epileptic drug was given before surgery. Method: immunoSEQ multiplex PCR; TCRdb's copy keeps in-frame clones and lacks some. The data show some 62,000 clones, 95% to 96% seen once. With respect to this clone: What it binds is not known.

The specimen was peripheral blood, collected at surgery. The source is a boy under three years old with focal cortical dysplasia and intractable seizures. The V and J genes are TRBV28 and TRBJ2-4; 9 bases map to TRBD1. The CDR3 DNA sequence: TGTGCCAGCAGTTCCGGACAGGGGATGGCCAAAAACATTCAGTACTTC. Protein product: CASSSGQGMAKNIQYF. Combining the CDR3 with reference TRBV28 and TRBJ2-4 gives the whole variable domain DVKVTQSSRYLVKRTGEKVFLECVQDMDHENMFWYRQDPGLGLRLIYFSYDVKMKEKGDIPEGYSVSREKKERFSLILESASTNQTSMYLCASSSGQGMAKNIQYFGAGTRLSVL.